Presented here are 31 T cell receptor beta chains from one specimen sequenced in a study of T cell repertoires in cytomegalovirus infection. TCRdb reprocessed the reads via MiXCR and lists one record per CDR3 protein. The sample shows under 350,000 distinct CDR3 sequences, approximately 8.9% of them seen only once. Sequencing was performed on PBMCs. These receptor sequences come from a human donor in good health (CMV status not recorded). Some clones in this sample may be carry-over from other donors' samples.

In its sample, this clonotype was seen a few times. The genes are TRBV10-3 and TRBJ2-1; a possible D gene is TRBD2 (7 bases). CDR1 is ENHRY, CDR2 SYGVKD, per germline. Trimming pared 5 bases from V and 9 bases from J, leaving 14 bases between. CDR3 size: 13 residues. The CDR3 DNA reads TGTGCCATCAGTATAGATAGGGGGGGTGAGCAGTTCTTC. Translation gives CAISIDRGGEQFF.

This clonotype was found a few times. This sequence joins TRBV6-5 and TRBJ1-1, with D unresolved. Trimming cost V 2 bases and J 8 bases, with 15 bases left between them. CDR3 length: 14 amino acids. The germline CDR1 and CDR2 sequences are MNHEY and SVGAGI. The CDR3 sequence: CASSYERALAEAFF. The CDR3 region has the DNA TGTGCCAGCAGTTACGAGAGGGCTCTGGCCGAAGCTTTCTTT.

The chain employs TRBV23-1 and TRBJ2-6; D perhaps matches TRBD1 (6 bases). TRBV23-1 is noted as an ORF with a role that remains uncertain. The V and J ends lost 3 bases and 3 bases respectively, with 12 bases between them. The CDR3 extends over 16 amino acids. CDR3 nucleotides: TGCGCCAGCAGTCAGATCAGGGGTGGTGGGGCCAACGTCCTGACTTTC. It translates to CASSQIRGGGANVLTF.

This clonotype was counted at least ten times. This chain links TRBV6-1 with TRBJ2-7; 7 nucleotides line up with TRBD2. The CDR3 covers 15 residues. The trim removed 6 bases at V and 1 base at J, leaving 9 bases unmatched. Germline CDR1 is MNHNS and CDR2 is SASEGT. CDR3: CASRGGTSLSYEQYF. DNA of the CDR3: TGTGCCAGCAGGGGGGGGACTTCACTATCCTACGAGCAGTACTTC.

The J gene is TRBJ1-3, the V gene TRBV20-1; tentative D call: TRBD1 (6 bases). CDR1 DFQATT and CDR2 SNEGSKA come from the germline V gene (reference sequence). Trimming removed 7 bases from V and 4 bases from J, with 11 bases in between. CDR3 length: 12 amino acids. The DNA for the CDR3 is TGCAGTGGTGGGGGGCAAGGAAACACCATATATTTT. This codes for CSGGGQGNTIYF.

J is TRBJ2-1 and V is TRBV3-1; maybe TRBD1 (7 bases). CDR1 and CDR2 from the germline V gene are LGHDT and YNNKEL (reference sequence). Between the trimmed V and J ends, which lost 5 bases and 2 bases, there was a span of 16 bases. This CDR3 has 16 amino acids. Written as DNA, the CDR3 is TGTGCCAGCAGCTCCGTGGCGGGGACAGCCTACAATGAGCAGTTCTTC. Translating it yields CASSSVAGTAYNEQFF.

This clonotype was detected ten times or more. An end of the junction does not agree with germline; a read error may underlie this. The chain couples TRBV2 to TRBJ2-7, with TRBD1 identical over 7 bases. CDR1 is SNHLY, CDR2 FYNNEI, per germline. This CDR3 region has 12 residues. The CDR3 here is CASSRDSALLLF. The CDR3 DNA is TGTGCCAGCAGTAGGGACAGTGCGCTGCTCCTCTTC.

This clonotype was detected many times. The DNA of the CDR3 is TGTGCCAGCAGCTTTGACCGTCCCGAGCAAGCTTTCTTT. It codes for CASSFDRPEQAFF. V usage is TRBV7-8 and J usage is TRBJ1-1; D is undetermined. The V gene's germline CDR1 is SGHVS and CDR2 FQNEAQ. CDR3 length equals 13 residues. V was cut by 3 bases and J by 9 bases, with 14 bases left in between.

This clonotype was recorded many times. The V call is TRBV7-2, the J call TRBJ2-3; 9 positions agree with TRBD1. From germline, CDR1 is SGHTA and CDR2 FQGNSA. J was trimmed by 4 bases and V by 4 bases; bases with no gene match: 6. The CDR3 totals 15 residues. In nucleotides, the CDR3 is TGTGCCAGCAGCTCGTTTGGGACAGGGTCAGATACGCAGTATTTT. Protein sequence: CASSSFGTGSDTQYF.

This clonotype was observed a single time. The CDR3 loop reads CASSPTYGEQYF. The CDR3 region has the DNA TGTGCCAGCAGCCCAACATATGGCGAGCAGTACTTC. V gene TRBV7-6 combines with J gene TRBJ2-7; unclear D gene. Germline-derived CDR1 and CDR2 are SGHVS and FNYEAQ. This CDR3 has 12 residues. With 5 bases removed from V and 6 bases from J, the gap between germline ends came to 11 bases.

This clonotype was observed at least ten times. This chain uses TRBV20-1 with TRBJ1-1; D is perhaps TRBD1 (5 bases). CDR3 size: 13 residues. Germline V gene sequence: CDR1 DFQATT, CDR2 SNEGSKA (reference sequence). V lost 6 bases and J 3 bases, leaving 14 bases between the germline ends. CDR3 amino acids: CSAQRGVDTEAFF. As DNA, the CDR3 is TGCAGTGCCCAGAGAGGGGTGGACACTGAAGCTTTCTTT.

This chain links TRBV20-1 with TRBJ1-2; no firm D call. In germline, CDR1 is DFQATT, CDR2 SNEGSKA (reference sequence). V lost 1 base and J lost 8, with 14 bases in between. This CDR3 is 13 amino acids long. CDR3 sequence: CSARAWSVGGYTF. The CDR3 nucleotides read TGCAGTGCTAGAGCTTGGTCGGTGGGAGGCTACACCTTC.

The V gene is TRBV6-8, the J gene TRBJ1-2, with D hard to call. Germline CDR1 and CDR2: MNHGY and SAAAGT. The CDR3 totals 10 residues. V shed 10 bases and J shed 2 bases, with 5 bases lying between them. The chain's CDR3 is CATRNYGYTF. The CDR3 DNA follows: TGTGCCACAAGGAACTATGGCTACACCTTC.

This clonotype occurred a few times. The junction shows a germline mismatch at one end, possibly a read error. The rearrangement links TRBV2 to TRBJ2-1; 10 bases agree with TRBD2. The CDR3 loop spans 11 amino acids. Germline V gene lookup returns CDR1 SNHLY and CDR2 FYNNEI. CDR3 residues: CASSDLAGAGF. In DNA form, the CDR3 reads TGTGCCAGCAGTGATCTAGCGGGGGCAGGATTC.

This clonotype was detected ten times or more. V usage is TRBV7-2 and J usage is TRBJ2-1; 11 bases align to TRBD2. The CDR3 is 17 residues long. The J segment lost 0 bases and the V segment lost 5 bases, leaving 6 bases of the junction unmatched. Germline V gene sequence: CDR1 SGHTA, CDR2 FQGNSA. In DNA form, the CDR3 reads TGTGCCAGCAGCCGTATTAGCGGGGGGGACTCCTACAATGAGCAGTTCTTC. Translated, it gives CASSRISGGDSYNEQFF.

This clonotype was seen at least ten times. V usage is TRBV12-3 or TRBV12-4 and J usage is TRBJ1-2, with TRBD1 matching over 8 bases. This CDR3 is built from 14 residues. V was clipped by 7 bases and J by 3 bases; unmatched bases: 7. CDR3 in amino acids: CASIRTGQDYGYTF. The CDR3, as DNA: TGTGCCAGCATCCGGACAGGGCAAGACTATGGCTACACCTTC.

This clonotype occurred many times. The chain combines TRBV28 with TRBJ2-7; 7 bases fit TRBD1. CDR1 is MDHEN and CDR2 is SYDVKM in the germline V gene. V was clipped by 5 bases and J by 5 bases; unmatched bases: 9. The CDR3 consists of 14 residues. The DNA for the CDR3 is TGTGCCAGCAGTCTTGATTCAACAGGGGACGAGCAGTACGTC. Translation: CASSLDSTGDEQYV.

Note on this clonotype: An end of the junction differs from the germline gene, which may be a read error. V gene TRBV20-1 combines with J gene TRBJ1-1; 7 positions agree with TRBD1. Per germline, CDR1 DFQATT and CDR2 SNEGSKA (reference sequence). This CDR3 region has 8 residues. In nucleotides, the CDR3 is TGCAGTGTGACAGGGTTGCTCTTT. Translating it yields CSVTGLLF.

This clonotype was seen repeatedly, ten times or more. The chain joins TRBV20-1 to TRBJ1-6; TRBD1 matches 7 bases. The CDR3 sequence is 15 residues long. Germline V gene data show CDR1 as DFQATT and CDR2 as SNEGSKA (reference sequence). V lost 4 bases, J lost 1 base, and 4 bases stayed unmatched. CDR3 loop: CSAKKQGSYNSPLHF. CDR3 coding DNA: TGCAGTGCTAAGAAACAGGGGTCCTATAATTCACCCCTCCACTTT.

The J gene is TRBJ1-2, the V gene TRBV28; D is possibly TRBD1 (6 bases). V was clipped by 3 bases and J by 4 bases, with 15 bases between them. The CDR3 runs 15 residues. Per germline, CDR1 MDHEN and CDR2 SYDVKM. CDR3 bases: TGTGCCAGCAGTTTGCCCCGGGGACATACCTATGGCTACACCTTC. It yields the protein CASSLPRGHTYGYTF.

The chain uses TRBV7-3 and TRBJ2-3, with D possibly TRBD1 on 5 matching bases. The germline gives CDR1 SGHTA, CDR2 FQGTGA. Deletions cut 4 bases from V and 1 base from J, with 15 bases between. The CDR3 sequence is 16 residues long. CDR3 region: CASSSHRTSGTDTQYF. CDR3 DNA: TGTGCCAGCAGCTCCCACAGGACGTCGGGCACAGATACGCAGTATTTT.

This clonotype has a count of ten or more. This chain joins TRBV7-2 and TRBJ2-1; D gene ambiguous. V lost 0 bases, J lost 0 bases, and 6 bases lay in between. This CDR3 has 15 amino acids. CDR1 and CDR2 (germline): SGHTA, FQGNSA. The CDR3 sequence: CASSLALLSYNEQFF. CDR3 DNA: TGTGCCAGCAGCTTAGCACTCCTCTCCTACAATGAGCAGTTCTTC.

This clonotype was detected a few times. Mismatch with germline at one junction end may stem from a read error. The V and J genes are TRBV6-5 and TRBJ2-3; the D gene is possibly TRBD2 (6 bases). CDR3 length: 11 residues. Germline values: CDR1 MNHEY, CDR2 SVGAGI. The CDR3: CASSNPGLPHF. In DNA, the CDR3 is TGTGCCAGCAGTAACCCGGGACTCCCGCATTTT.

This rearrangement joins TRBV20-1 to TRBJ2-3; 8 positions match TRBD1. This CDR3 has 13 residues. V lost 5 bases to trimming and J lost 6 bases; unmatched junction nucleotides: 7. Per the germline V gene, CDR1 is DFQATT and CDR2 is SNEGSKA (reference sequence). The CDR3 DNA reads TGCAGTGCTTTGACAGGGGCCCCGGATACGCAGTATTTT. Translating it yields CSALTGAPDTQYF.

Many counts were recorded for this clonotype. The J gene is TRBJ2-1, the V gene TRBV6-2 or TRBV6-3, with a possible D match to TRBD1 (5 bases). V lost 1 base, J lost 6 bases, and 16 bases lay in between. Germline V gives CDR1 MNHEY, CDR2 SVGEGT. The CDR3 covers 16 residues. The CDR3 DNA is TGTGCCAGCAGTTACTTGATAAGTGGGGCTGGCAATGAGCAGTTCTTC. This encodes CASSYLISGAGNEQFF.

Ten or more counts support this clonotype. V usage is TRBV28 and J usage is TRBJ1-5; D is uncertain. The CDR3 loop spans 15 amino acids. V shed 5 bases and J shed 0 bases, with 11 bases lying between them. The germline gives CDR1 MDHEN, CDR2 SYDVKM. CDR3 DNA: TGTGCCAGCAGTCTTGGACTGTATAGCAATCAGCCCCAGCATTTT. Encoded protein: CASSLGLYSNQPQHF.

This clonotype was recorded many times. The rearrangement joins TRBV7-9 to TRBJ1-1, with D perhaps matching TRBD1 (5 bases). V lost 7 bases, J lost 4 bases, and 19 bases lay in between. Germline CDR1 is SEHNR and CDR2 is FQNEAQ (reference sequence). This CDR3 is 15 amino acids long. CDR3 residues: CASILGRGAGTEAFF. Here the CDR3 DNA reads TGTGCCAGCATCCTGGGGCGGGGCGCAGGCACTGAAGCTTTCTTT.

This clonotype came up many times. The chain has TRBV4-2 and TRBJ1-3, with no clear D. This CDR3 has 14 residues. V lost 1 base, J lost 4 bases, and 8 bases lay in between. From germline, CDR1 is LGHNA and CDR2 YNFKEQ. In DNA, the CDR3 is TGTGCCAGCAGCCAAGTGCTGGAGGGAAACACCATATATTTT. It specifies CASSQVLEGNTIYF.

The chain links TRBV27 to TRBJ2-1; 7 nucleotides align to TRBD2. This CDR3 is 14 amino acids long. CDR1 MNHEY and CDR2 SMNVEV come from the germline V gene (reference sequence). Unmatched junction bases numbered 2, after V lost 6 bases and J lost 0 bases. As DNA, the CDR3 is TGTGCCAGCAGAGGACTAGACTCCTACAATGAGCAGTTCTTC. Amino acid sequence: CASRGLDSYNEQFF.

This clonotype has a count of ten or more. This chain links TRBV20-1 with TRBJ1-2; D is unresolved. The germline V gene encodes CDR1 DFQATT and CDR2 SNEGSKA (reference sequence). The CDR3 extends over 13 amino acids. The V and J ends lost 0 bases and 1 base respectively, with 6 bases between them. The DNA of the CDR3 is TGCAGTGCTAGAGATCCCGTTAACTATGGCTACACCTTC. Its protein is CSARDPVNYGYTF.

In its sample, this clonotype was seen many times. This rearrangement joins TRBV6-2 or TRBV6-3 to TRBJ2-6; the D gene is possibly TRBD1 (6 bases). The CDR3 loop spans 15 amino acids. Germline CDR1 reads MNHEY; CDR2 reads SVGEGT. The V end lost 6 bases, the J end lost 2 bases, and 11 bases lay between the germline ends. Written as DNA, the CDR3 is TGTGCCAGCAGAGGCAGGGGACCTGGGGCCAACGTCCTGACTTTC. This gives the protein CASRGRGPGANVLTF.